Listed below are T cell receptor beta chains from one sample, sequenced in a study of blood T cell repertoires in COVID-19. Some clones are missing from TCRdb's copy, which holds only in-frame ones; the method was immunoSEQ multiplex PCR. The sample carries under 200,000 clones, about 86% recorded once. Sequences were obtained from peripheral blood. Receptors originate from a woman aged 70-85 years with COVID-19, enrolled during active disease. Both conserved end residues are part of each CDR3. A D gene is named only where the DNA matches it firmly.

>-|16|TRBJ1-4|TRBV4-1
CASSSPPGGTNEKLFF
TGCGCCAGCAGCTCCCCACCCGGGGGGACTAATGAAAAACTGTTTTTT
>-|13|TRBJ2-3|TRBV28
CASSQGGTDTQYF
TGTGCCAGCAGTCAAGGGGGCACAGATACGCAGTATTTT
>-|18|TRBJ2-1|TRBV4-1
CASSQEVPGEASYNEQFF
TGCGCCAGCAGCCAAGAGGTACCGGGGGAGGCATCCTACAATGAGCAGTTCTTC
>TRBD1|16|TRBJ2-2|TRBV27
CASSELGTGLTGELFF
TGTGCCAGCAGTGAGCTCGGGACAGGGCTCACCGGGGAGCTGTTTTTT
>-|17|TRBJ1-2|TRBV9
CASSGQRGGPWDYGYTF
TGTGCCAGCAGCGGACAGCGTGGGGGCCCGTGGGACTATGGCTACACCTTC
>TRBD1|14|TRBJ2-7|TRBV7-4
CASSRDRAGYVQYF
TGTGCCAGCAGTCGGGACAGGGCAGGATATGTGCAGTACTTC
>-|13|TRBJ1-6|TRBV18
CASSPPALPPLHF
TGTGCCAGCTCACCACCGGCCTTACCACCCCTCCACTTT
>-|15|TRBJ2-6|TRBV11-3
CASSLQGTGANVLTF
TGTGCCAGCAGCTTACAGGGTACCGGGGCCAACGTCCTGACTTTC
>-|12|TRBJ1-2|TRBV7-9
CASSLEREGYTF
TGTGCCAGCAGCTTAGAGAGGGAGGGCTACACCTTC
>TRBD2|16|TRBJ2-4|TRBV7-2
CASSLGGGGTQNIQYF
TGTGCCAGCAGCTTAGGTGGGGGGGGAACGCAAAACATTCAGTACTTC